The 9 T cell receptor beta chains in this list originate from one sample, sequenced in a study of control samples from healthy donors and cancer patients. The assay was immunoSEQ multiplex PCR, and TCRdb's table has in-frame clones only and misses some. The sample lists about 140,000 clones, 90% to 95% occurring once. The material sequenced was blood. These receptors came from a man aged 35-49 years in good health.

The J gene is TRBJ2-7, the V gene TRBV7-2, with D maybe TRBD1 (5 bases). This CDR3 is built from 14 residues. The ends were cut back, 5 bases at V and 3 bases at J, with 14 bases in the middle. Germline CDR1 is SGHTA and CDR2 is FQGNSA. Written as DNA, the CDR3 is TGTGCCAGCAGCGGGGCAGGGAAGGGCTACGAGCAGTACTTC. As protein: CASSGAGKGYEQYF.

V is TRBV28 and J is TRBJ1-2, with a tentative D call TRBD1 (5 bases). This CDR3 has 13 amino acids. Trimming stripped 6 bases from V and 4 bases from J, with 12 bases between. Germline CDR1 is MDHEN and CDR2 is SYDVKM. CDR3 in DNA: TGTGCCAGCAGAAGTCAGGGTGGCTATGGCTACACCTTC. Translated: CASRSQGGYGYTF.

CDR3 sequence: CASSQIISGEKLFF. CDR3 nucleotides: TGTGCCAGCAGCCAAATCATCAGCGGTGAAAAACTGTTTTTT. The rearrangement joins TRBV25-1 to TRBJ1-4; D ambiguous. This CDR3 has 14 amino acids. Trimming removed 6 bases from V and 7 bases from J, with 15 bases in between. Germline V gene lookup returns CDR1 MGHDK and CDR2 SYGVNS. Full variable domain (remainder filled in from reference TRBV25-1 and TRBJ1-4): EADIYQTPRYLVIGTGKKITLECSQTMGHDKMYWYQQDPGMELHLIHYSYGVNSTEKGDLSSESTVSRIRTEHFPLTLESARPSHTSQYLCASSQIISGEKLFFGSGTQLSVL.

The genes are TRBV6-5 and TRBJ2-5, with a possible D match to TRBD2 (6 bases). CDR1 MNHEY and CDR2 SVGAGI come from the germline V gene. This CDR3 contains 11 residues. V was pared by 4 bases and J by 7 bases, with 7 bases between. The CDR3 region is CASSSSVTQYF. The CDR3 DNA is TGTGCCAGCAGTTCTAGCGTGACCCAGTACTTC.

DNA for the CDR3: TGCGCCAGCAGCTCGGACGGAGGCTCGAATCAGCCCCAGCATTTT. This codes for CASSSDGGSNQPQHF. The rearrangement links TRBV5-1 to TRBJ1-5; D is unresolved. The CDR3 is 15 amino acids. Looked up from germline, CDR1 is SGHRS and CDR2 is YFSETQ. Trimming took off 3 bases at V and 4 bases at J, with 14 bases between the two ends.

The genes are TRBV6-6 and TRBJ1-1; D is uncertain. Deletions cut 3 bases from V and 5 bases from J, with 13 bases between. Germline CDR1 MNHNY, CDR2 SVGAGI (reference sequence). This CDR3 comprises 14 residues. Here the CDR3 DNA reads TGTGCCAGCAGTTATGACACCCCGGGGACTGAAGCTTTCTTT. It codes for CASSYDTPGTEAFF.

This clone was found a few times. V and J are TRBV3-1 (or the pseudogene TRBV3-2) and TRBJ1-5; D uncertain. V was shortened by 4 bases and J by 3 bases, with 4 bases between the two germline ends. The CDR3 contains 12 residues. In germline, CDR1 is LGHDT, CDR2 YNNKEL (reference sequence). CDR3 region: CASSRDNQPQHF. The CDR3 nucleotides read TGTGCCAGCAGCCGAGACAATCAGCCCCAGCATTTT.

The CDR3 bases are TGTGCCAGCAGCTTACGGACTACCATCCAGCAGTACTTC. Amino acids: CASSLRTTIQQYF. The chain couples TRBV11-2 to TRBJ2-7; a possible D gene is TRBD2 (6 bases). The germline V gene has CDR1 SGHAT and CDR2 FQNNGV. Trimming removed 2 bases at V and 8 bases at J, with 13 bases between. The CDR3 loop spans 13 amino acids.

The chain is built from TRBV6-1 and TRBJ1-5; tentative D call: TRBD1 (5 bases). Germline values: CDR1 MNHNS, CDR2 SASEGT. CDR3 length equals 14 residues. Between the trimmed V and J ends, which lost 3 bases and 5 bases, there was a span of 11 bases. The CDR3, as DNA: TGTGCCAGCAGTGACGGGACCGCATATCAGCCCCAGCATTTT. Translation: CASSDGTAYQPQHF.